This T cell receptor (beta chain) was found in a study of T cell repertoires in cytomegalovirus infection. The wider study: A matching HLA type, together with CMV infection, was signaled by public TCR beta signatures.

Each CDR3 protein is one row after TCRdb ran MiXCR on the reads. The data contain roughly 700,000 distinct CDR3 sequences, 30% to 40% of them singletons. Notes on this clonotype: Its antigen is currently unknown.

The CDR3 covers 13 residues. Germline CDR1 DFQATT, CDR2 SNEGSKA (reference sequence). V shed 1 base and J shed 7 bases, with 13 bases lying between them. The material sequenced was cultured PBMCs, taken from culture after CMV antigen stimulation. The clonotype was recovered from a human donor in good health (CMV status not recorded). Some clones in this sample may be carry-over from other donors' samples. The chain combines TRBV20-1 with TRBJ2-5, with a weak D call TRBD1 (6 bases). The CDR3 nucleotides read TGCAGTGCTAGAGGAGGGGGTTCGGTGACCCAGTACTTC. Amino acids: CSARGGGSVTQYF.